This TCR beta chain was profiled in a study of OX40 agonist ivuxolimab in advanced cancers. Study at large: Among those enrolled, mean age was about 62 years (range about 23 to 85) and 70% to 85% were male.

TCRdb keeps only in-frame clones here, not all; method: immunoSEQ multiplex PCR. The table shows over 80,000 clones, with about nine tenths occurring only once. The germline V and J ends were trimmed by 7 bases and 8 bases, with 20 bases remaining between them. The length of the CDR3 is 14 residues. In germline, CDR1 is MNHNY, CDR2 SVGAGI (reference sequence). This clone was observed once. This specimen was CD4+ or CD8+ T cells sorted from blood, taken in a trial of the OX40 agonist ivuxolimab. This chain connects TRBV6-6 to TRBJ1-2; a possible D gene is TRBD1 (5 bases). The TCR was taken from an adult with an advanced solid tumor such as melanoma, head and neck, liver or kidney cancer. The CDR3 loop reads CASTAEWISGGYTF. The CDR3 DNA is TGTGCCAGCACCGCTGAGTGGATTTCAGGGGGCTACACCTTC.